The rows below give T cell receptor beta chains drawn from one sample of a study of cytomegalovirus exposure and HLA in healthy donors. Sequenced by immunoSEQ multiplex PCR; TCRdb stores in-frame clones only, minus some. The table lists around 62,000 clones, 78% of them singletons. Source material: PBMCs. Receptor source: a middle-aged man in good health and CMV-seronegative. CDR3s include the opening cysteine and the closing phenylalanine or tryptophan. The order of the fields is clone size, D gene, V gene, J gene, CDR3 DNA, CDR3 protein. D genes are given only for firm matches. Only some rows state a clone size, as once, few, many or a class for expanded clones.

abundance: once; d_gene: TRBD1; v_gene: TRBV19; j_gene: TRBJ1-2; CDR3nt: TGTGCCAGTAGTATAGGGGGACAGGGTATTGGCTACACCTTC; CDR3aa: CASSIGGQGIGYTF
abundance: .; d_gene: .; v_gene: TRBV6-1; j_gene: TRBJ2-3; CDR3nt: TGTGCCAGCACCGAGGGCCTAAGCACAGATACGCAGTATTTT; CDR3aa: CASTEGLSTDTQYF
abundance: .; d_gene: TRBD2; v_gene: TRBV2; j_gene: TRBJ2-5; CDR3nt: TGTGCCAGCAGTGAAATGCTAGCGGGGGAGACCCAGTACTTC; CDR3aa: CASSEMLAGETQYF
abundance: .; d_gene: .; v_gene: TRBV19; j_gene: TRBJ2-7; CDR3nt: TGTGCCAGTGGGGGACACTTAACCTACGAGCAGTACTTC; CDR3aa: CASGGHLTYEQYF
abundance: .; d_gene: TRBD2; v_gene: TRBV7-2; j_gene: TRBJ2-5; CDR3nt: TGTGCCAGCAGCTTAAGTATAGCGGGTGCCTCCCTGTACTTC; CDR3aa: CASSLSIAGASLYF
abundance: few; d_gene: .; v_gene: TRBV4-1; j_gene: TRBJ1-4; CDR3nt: TGCGCCAGCAGCCCTACAGGAGCAACTAATGAAAAACTGTTTTTT; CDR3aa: CASSPTGATNEKLFF
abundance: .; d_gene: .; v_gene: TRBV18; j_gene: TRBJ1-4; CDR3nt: TGTGCCAGCTCACCGCTGGGTGCGGGGGAAAAACTGTTTTTT; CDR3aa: CASSPLGAGEKLFF
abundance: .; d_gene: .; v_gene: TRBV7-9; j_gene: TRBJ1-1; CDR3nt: TGTGCCAGCAGTCAAGACAGAGTGAACACTGAAGCTTTCTTT; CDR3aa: CASSQDRVNTEAFF
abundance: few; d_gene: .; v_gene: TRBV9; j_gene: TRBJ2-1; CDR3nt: TGTGCCAGCAGCGTATCTAGCTCGAATGAGCAGTTCTTC; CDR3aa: CASSVSSSNEQFF
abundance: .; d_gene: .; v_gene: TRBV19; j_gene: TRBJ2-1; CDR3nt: TGTGCCAGTATGTCCTGGAGAGGACAACGAAACAATGAGCAGTTCTTC; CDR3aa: CASMSWRGQRNNEQFF
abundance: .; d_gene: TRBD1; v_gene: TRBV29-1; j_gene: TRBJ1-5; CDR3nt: TGCAGCGAGTTCTTCCCGGGACAGCTGGGTCAGCCCCAGCATTTT; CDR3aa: CSEFFPGQLGQPQHF
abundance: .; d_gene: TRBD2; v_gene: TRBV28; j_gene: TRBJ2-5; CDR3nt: TGTGCCAGCAGCCCAAGACTAGCGGGAGAAGGGGAGACCCAGTACTTC; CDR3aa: CASSPRLAGEGETQYF
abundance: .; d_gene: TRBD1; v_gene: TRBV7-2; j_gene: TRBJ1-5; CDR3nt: TGTGCCAGCAGCCGACAGGGACATCAGCCCCAGCATTTT; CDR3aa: CASSRQGHQPQHF
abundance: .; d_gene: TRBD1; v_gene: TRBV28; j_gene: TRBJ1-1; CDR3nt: TGTGCCACAAAGGGACAGCGAATTACTGAAGCTTTCTTT; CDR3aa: CATKGQRITEAFF
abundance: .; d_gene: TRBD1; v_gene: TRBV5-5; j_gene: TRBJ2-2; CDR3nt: TGTGCCAGCAGCTTGCAGGGGGCGAACACCGGGGAGCTGTTTTTT; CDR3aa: CASSLQGANTGELFF
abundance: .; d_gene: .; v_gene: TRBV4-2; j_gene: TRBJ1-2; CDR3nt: TGTGCCAGCAGCTCAATGGACAGAACTAACTATGGCTACACCTTC; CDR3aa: CASSSMDRTNYGYTF
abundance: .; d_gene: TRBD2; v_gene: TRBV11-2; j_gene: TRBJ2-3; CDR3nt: TGTGCCAGCAGCCCGTACGGGGGGGTGAGGGGCACAGATACGCAGTATTTT; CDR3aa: CASSPYGGVRGTDTQYF
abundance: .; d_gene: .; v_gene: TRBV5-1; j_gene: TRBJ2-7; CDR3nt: TGCGCCAGCAGCGTTACAGGGAGAGGCGAGCAGTACTTC; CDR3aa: CASSVTGRGEQYF
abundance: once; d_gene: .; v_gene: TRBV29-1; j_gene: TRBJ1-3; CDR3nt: TGCAGCGTTCAAGCAGGGTCTGGAAACACCATATATTTT; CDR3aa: CSVQAGSGNTIYF
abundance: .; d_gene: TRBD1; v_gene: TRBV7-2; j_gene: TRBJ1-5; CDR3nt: TGTGCCAGCAGCACAGACAGGGTAGGTCAGCCCCAGCATTTT; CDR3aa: CASSTDRVGQPQHF
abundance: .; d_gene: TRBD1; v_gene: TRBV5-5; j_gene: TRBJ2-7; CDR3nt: TGTGCCAGCAGCTTGGGGTCCCTCGGTAGGGACAGTTCGTACGAGCAGTACTTC; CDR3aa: CASSLGSLGRDSSYEQYF
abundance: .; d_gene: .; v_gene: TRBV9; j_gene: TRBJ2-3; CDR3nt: TGTGCCAGCAGCTCCCGCTACACAGATACGCAGTATTTT; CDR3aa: CASSSRYTDTQYF
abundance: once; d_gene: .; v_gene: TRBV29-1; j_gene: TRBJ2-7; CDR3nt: TGCAGCGTCGATACTAAACCAGGGGCGGCGGGCCGAACCTACGAGCAGTACTTC; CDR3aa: CSVDTKPGAAGRTYEQYF
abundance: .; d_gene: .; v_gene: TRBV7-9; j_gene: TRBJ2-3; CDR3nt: TGTGCCAGCAGCTTAACAGGGCCCACAGATACGCAGTATTTT; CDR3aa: CASSLTGPTDTQYF
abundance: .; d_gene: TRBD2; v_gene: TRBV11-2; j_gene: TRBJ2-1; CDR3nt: TGTGCCAGCAGCTCCCCCCGACTAGCGGGAGTTTACAATGAGCAGTTCTTC; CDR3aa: CASSSPRLAGVYNEQFF
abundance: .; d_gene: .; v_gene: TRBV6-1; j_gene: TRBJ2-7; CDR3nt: TGTGCCAGCATTGGCCGGGACATCTCCTACGAGCAGTACTTC; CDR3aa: CASIGRDISYEQYF
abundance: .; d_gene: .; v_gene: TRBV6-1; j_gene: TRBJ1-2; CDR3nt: TGTGCCAGCAGTGAAGGGCGCGGTGGCTACACCTTC; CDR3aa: CASSEGRGGYTF
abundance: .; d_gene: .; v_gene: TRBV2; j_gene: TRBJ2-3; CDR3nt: TGTGCCAGCAGTACCCCGCCGGTCGATACGCAGTATTTT; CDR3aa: CASSTPPVDTQYF
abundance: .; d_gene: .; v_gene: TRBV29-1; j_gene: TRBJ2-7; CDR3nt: TGCAGCGTTGAAACAGGATTTCCCTACGAGCAGTACTTC; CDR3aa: CSVETGFPYEQYF
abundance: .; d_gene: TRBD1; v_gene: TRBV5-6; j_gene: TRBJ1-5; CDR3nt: TGTGCCAGCAGCCCGGGACAGGGGAATTTTCAGCCCCAGCATTTT; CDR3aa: CASSPGQGNFQPQHF
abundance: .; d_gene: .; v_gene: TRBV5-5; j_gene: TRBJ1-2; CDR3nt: TGTGCCAGCAGCTTGTCACAGGGTTCGTATGGCTACACCTTC; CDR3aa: CASSLSQGSYGYTF
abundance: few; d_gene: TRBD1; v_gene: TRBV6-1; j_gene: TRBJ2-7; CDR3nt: TGTGCCAGCAGTTCCCTAAGGACAGGCCTCTACGAGCAGTACTTC; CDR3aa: CASSSLRTGLYEQYF
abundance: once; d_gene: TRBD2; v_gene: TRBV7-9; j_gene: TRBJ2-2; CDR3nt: TGTGCCAGCAGCTTACTAGCGGGGGGGCCCACCGGGGAGCTGTTTTTT; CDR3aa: CASSLLAGGPTGELFF
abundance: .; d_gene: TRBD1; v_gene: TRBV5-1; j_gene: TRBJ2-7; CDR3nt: TGCGCCAGCAAGGAGGGGAGGACAGGGGGCTCCGAGCAGTACTTC; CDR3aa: CASKEGRTGGSEQYF
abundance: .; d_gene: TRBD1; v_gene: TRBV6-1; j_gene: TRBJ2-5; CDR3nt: TGTGCCAGCAGGATAGACAGGGGGCGTGAGACCCAGTACTTC; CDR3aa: CASRIDRGRETQYF
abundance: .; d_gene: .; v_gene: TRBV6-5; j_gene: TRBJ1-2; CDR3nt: TGTGCCAGCAGCTTCCGACAGCTCTATGGCTACACCTTC; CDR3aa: CASSFRQLYGYTF
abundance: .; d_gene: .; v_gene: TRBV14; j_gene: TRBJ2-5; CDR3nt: TGTGCCAGCAGCCAGAGGGTAAGCTCCTCTGGCGGCCGGTTACAAAGACGGCGAGAGACCCAGTACTTC; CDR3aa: CASSQRVSSSGGRLQRRRETQYF
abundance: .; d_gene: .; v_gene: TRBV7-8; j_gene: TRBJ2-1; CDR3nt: TGTGCCAGCAGCTTAGCCGGAGCAAATGAGCAGTTCTTC; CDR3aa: CASSLAGANEQFF
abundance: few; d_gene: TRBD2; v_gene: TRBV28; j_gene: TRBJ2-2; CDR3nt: TGTGCCAGCAGTGCGACTAGCGGGAGCGCCGGGGAGCTGTTTTTT; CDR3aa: CASSATSGSAGELFF
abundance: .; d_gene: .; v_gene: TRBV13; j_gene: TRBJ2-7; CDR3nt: TGTGCCAGCAGCTTCGAGGGAGGCGAGCAGTACTTC; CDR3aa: CASSFEGGEQYF
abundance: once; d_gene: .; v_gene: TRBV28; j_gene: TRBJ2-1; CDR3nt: TGTGCCAGCAATTTCCCCGGAGGTCCCCTGGTCTTC; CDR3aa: CASNFPGGPLVF
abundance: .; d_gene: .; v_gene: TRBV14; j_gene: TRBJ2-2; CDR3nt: TGTGCCAGCAGCCAAGACCGAGGCGGGGAGCTGTTTTTT; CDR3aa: CASSQDRGGELFF
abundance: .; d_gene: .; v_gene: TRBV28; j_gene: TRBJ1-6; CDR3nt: TGTGCCAGCAGTCCTCTGGGGGAGGAATCACCCCTCCACTTT; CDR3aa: CASSPLGEESPLHF
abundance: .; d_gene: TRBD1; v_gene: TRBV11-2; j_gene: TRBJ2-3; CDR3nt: TGTGCCAGCAGCCTCGGGACAGGTTGGACAGATACGCAGTATTTT; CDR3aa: CASSLGTGWTDTQYF
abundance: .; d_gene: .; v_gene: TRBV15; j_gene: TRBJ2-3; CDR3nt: TGTGCCACCAGCAGGGGGGCTAGAGATACGCAGTATTTT; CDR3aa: CATSRGARDTQYF
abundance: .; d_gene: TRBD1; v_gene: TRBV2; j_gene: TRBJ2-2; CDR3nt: TGTGCCAGCAGTGAATCGATGAGGACAGGGGGAACCGGGGAGCTGTTTTTT; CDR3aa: CASSESMRTGGTGELFF